This entry is about one TCR beta chain. The record originates from a study of somatic mutations in cytotoxic T cells in rheumatoid arthritis. V gave up 4 bases and J gave up 3 bases; unmatched junction bases: 6. The CDR3 has 14 residues. The germline V gene encodes CDR1 SGHTA and CDR2 FQGNSA. Sequencing was performed with immunoSEQ multiplex PCR; in TCRdb, only in-frame clones are kept and a portion is missing. The sample lists 15,000 to 20,000 clones, 65% to 85% occurring once. The sequence was collected from an adult with rheumatoid arthritis. The rearrangement joins TRBV7-2 to TRBJ2-7; 7 bases line up with TRBD1. The sample consisted of CD8+ T cells sorted from blood. For the CDR3, the DNA is TGTGCCAGCAGCTACCGGGACAGAGACTACGAGCAGTACTTC. It is translated as CASSYRDRDYEQYF.